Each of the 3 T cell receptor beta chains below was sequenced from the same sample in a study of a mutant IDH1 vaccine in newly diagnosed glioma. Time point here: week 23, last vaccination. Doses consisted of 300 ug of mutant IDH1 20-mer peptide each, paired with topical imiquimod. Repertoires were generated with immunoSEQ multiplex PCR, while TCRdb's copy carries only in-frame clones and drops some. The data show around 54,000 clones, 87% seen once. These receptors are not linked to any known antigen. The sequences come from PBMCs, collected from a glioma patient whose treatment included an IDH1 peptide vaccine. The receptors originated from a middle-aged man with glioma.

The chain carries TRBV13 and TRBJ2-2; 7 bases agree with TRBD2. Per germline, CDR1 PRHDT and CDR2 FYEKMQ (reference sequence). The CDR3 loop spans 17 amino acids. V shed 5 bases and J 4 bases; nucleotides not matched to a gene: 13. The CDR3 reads CASSLRKDGGGTGELFF. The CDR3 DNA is TGTGCCAGCAGCCTTCGGAAGGACGGCGGGGGCACCGGGGAGCTGTTTTTT.

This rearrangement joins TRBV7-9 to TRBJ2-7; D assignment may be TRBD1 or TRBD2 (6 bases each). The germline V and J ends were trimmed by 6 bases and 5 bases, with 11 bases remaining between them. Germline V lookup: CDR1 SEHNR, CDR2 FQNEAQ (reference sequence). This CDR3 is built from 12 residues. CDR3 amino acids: CASRDGGHEQYF. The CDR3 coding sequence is TGTGCCAGCAGAGACGGGGGCCACGAGCAGTACTTC.

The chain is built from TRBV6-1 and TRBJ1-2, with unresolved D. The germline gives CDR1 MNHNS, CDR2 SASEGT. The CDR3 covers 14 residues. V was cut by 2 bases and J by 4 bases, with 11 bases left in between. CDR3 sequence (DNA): TGTGCCAGCAGTGAATCCGACACTGGCTATGGCTACACCTTC. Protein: CASSESDTGYGYTF.